The 25 T cell receptor beta chains listed next were all sequenced from one sample in a study of cytomegalovirus exposure and HLA in healthy donors. This PCR relied on a set of 60 Vbeta primers and 13 Jbeta primers. Here immunoSEQ multiplex PCR was the method, and the copy in TCRdb shows in-frame clones only, minus some. Here the sample spans some 120,000 clones, about 83% being singletons. The sample consisted of PBMCs. Every receptor here comes from a man aged 25 to 40 in good health and CMV-seronegative.

CDR3 DNA sequence: TGTGCCAGTAGTATAGAAGCATTGAGGTTCGGCTCGAATTCACCCCTCCACTTT. Its translation is CASSIEALRFGSNSPLHF. The chain is built from TRBV19 and TRBJ1-6, with unresolved D. Trimming removed 0 bases at V and 7 bases at J, with 19 bases between. The CDR3 runs 18 residues. Germline CDR1 and CDR2: LNHDA and SQIVND (reference sequence).

The chain uses TRBV5-1 and TRBJ1-2; 10 bases are a match to TRBD1. The germline V gene encodes CDR1 SGHRS and CDR2 YFSETQ. The ends lost 4 bases at V and 4 bases at J; junction bases unmatched: 4. The CDR3 is made up of 14 amino acids. This chain's CDR3 is CASSTDRGGYGYTF. The CDR3 DNA is TGCGCCAGCAGCACGGACAGGGGGGGCTATGGCTACACCTTC. Combining the CDR3 with reference TRBV5-1 and TRBJ1-2 gives the whole variable domain KAGVTQTPRYLIKTRGQQVTLSCSPISGHRSVSWYQQTPGQGLQFLFEYFSETQRNKGNFPGRFSGRQFSNSRSEMNVSTLELGDSALYLCASSTDRGGYGYTFGSGTRLTVV.

This sequence joins TRBV27 and TRBJ2-7; 9 bases map to TRBD1. Germline V gene lookup returns CDR1 MNHEY and CDR2 SMNVEV (reference sequence). The trim removed 0 bases at V and 6 bases at J, leaving 6 bases unmatched. This CDR3 is built from 15 residues. In DNA form, the CDR3 reads TGTGCCAGCAGTTTATCACGGACAGGGGATATCGAGCAGTACTTC. It encodes CASSLSRTGDIEQYF.

V gene TRBV14 combines with J gene TRBJ1-1; 8 bases are a match to TRBD1. The V gene end was trimmed by 3 bases and the J gene end by 4 bases; junction bases not matched to a gene: 10. The CDR3 totals 16 residues. The germline gives CDR1 SGHDN, CDR2 FVKESK. CDR3: CASSHRTGTGGTEAFF. The CDR3 bases are TGTGCCAGCAGCCATAGAACCGGGACAGGCGGCACTGAAGCTTTCTTT.

The chain couples TRBV5-1 to TRBJ2-1, with a weak D call TRBD2 (5 bases). V was pared by 0 bases and J by 1 base, with 8 bases between. Germline V gene lookup returns CDR1 SGHRS and CDR2 YFSETQ. The length of the CDR3 is 15 residues. CDR3 in DNA: TGCGCCAGCAGCTTGGTCGGGGTTTCCTACAATGAGCAGTTCTTC. It specifies CASSLVGVSYNEQFF.

The J gene is TRBJ2-5, the V gene TRBV19; D is undetermined. The J call is in doubt because the DNA end fits TRBJ2-7 better. The CDR3 contains 15 residues. CDR1 and CDR2 (germline): LNHDA, SQIVND (reference sequence). CDR3 in amino acids: CASSITPSVIYEQYF. CDR3 DNA sequence: TGTGCCAGTAGTATAACTCCCTCGGTGATCTACGAGCAGTACTTC.

The gene calls are TRBV5-1 and TRBJ2-7; 14 bases agree with TRBD2. Germline CDR1 and CDR2: SGHRS and YFSETQ. The ends lost 4 bases at V and 0 bases at J; junction bases unmatched: 6. This CDR3 has 17 amino acids. The CDR3 bases are TGCGCCAGCAGCAGGACTAGCGGGAGGTTAAGCTCCTACGAGCAGTACTTC. It specifies CASSRTSGRLSSYEQYF.

This clone was counted between two and nine times. The chain has TRBV9 and TRBJ1-5; D unresolved. Trimming took off 0 bases at V and 2 bases at J, with 21 bases between the two ends. Germline CDR1 SGDLS, CDR2 YYNGEE. This CDR3 comprises 19 residues. CDR3 region: CASSVDLHTVGRGNQPQHF. Written as DNA, the CDR3 is TGTGCCAGCAGCGTAGATCTCCACACAGTCGGGAGGGGCAATCAGCCCCAGCATTTT.

The chain uses TRBV4-1 and TRBJ2-7, with TRBD2 matching over 9 bases. Germline CDR1 and CDR2: MGHRA and YSYEKL. There are 15 residues in the CDR3. With 0 bases clipped from V and 7 bases from J, the junction kept 7 bases outside the gene matches. DNA for the CDR3: TGCGCCAGCAGCCAAGATCAGCGGGGGGCACGGGAGCAGTACTTC. This codes for CASSQDQRGAREQYF.

The V and J genes are TRBV27 and TRBJ2-7; 9 bases map to TRBD1. This CDR3 is built from 14 residues. Unmatched junction bases numbered 2, after V lost 5 bases and J lost 0 bases. Germline V gives CDR1 MNHEY, CDR2 SMNVEV (reference sequence). The CDR3 nucleotides are TGTGCCAGCAGTCGGACAGGGGTCTCCTACGAGCAGTACTTC. This sequence encodes CASSRTGVSYEQYF.

This clone has a handful of counts. V usage is TRBV9 and J usage is TRBJ2-3; 7 bases line up with TRBD2. V lost 0 bases and J lost 3; bases outside the gene matches: 7. The CDR3 consists of 16 residues. Germline V gene sequence: CDR1 SGDLS, CDR2 YYNGEE. The CDR3 DNA is TGTGCCAGCAGCGTAGGCCTGGGCGGGGGAACAGATACGCAGTATTTT. Its translation: CASSVGLGGGTDTQYF.

The chain uses TRBV5-5 and TRBJ1-3; 7 bases align to TRBD1. Unmatched junction bases numbered 6, after V lost 5 bases and J lost 7 bases. The CDR3 sequence is 13 residues long. The germline gives CDR1 SGHKS, CDR2 YYEKEE (reference sequence). The CDR3 DNA follows: TGTGCCAGCAGGAGGACAGGAGCGAACACCATATATTTT. It yields the protein CASRRTGANTIYF.

This clone has just a few counts. This chain joins TRBV29-1 and TRBJ2-6; D perhaps matches TRBD2 (6 bases). V was pared by 2 bases and J by 5 bases, with 10 bases between. This CDR3 contains 14 residues. Germline CDR1 is SQVTM and CDR2 is ANQGSEA. Here the CDR3 DNA reads TGCAGCGTTGAACGGGGGTCCTGGGCCAACGTCCTGACTTTC. Translating gives CSVERGSWANVLTF.

CDR3: CASSRRTGTVSANEKLFF. CDR3 nucleotide sequence: TGCGCCAGCAGCCGGCGGACAGGGACTGTATCAGCTAATGAAAAACTGTTTTTT. The chain uses TRBV5-1 and TRBJ1-4, with 8 nucleotides matching TRBD1. The CDR3 runs to 18 residues. Trimming took 4 bases from V and 3 from J; bases not matched to a gene: 14. The V gene's germline CDR1 is SGHRS and CDR2 YFSETQ.

This clone was observed a handful of times. The chain carries TRBV9 and TRBJ2-3; 7 bases agree with TRBD2. The V gene's germline CDR1 is SGDLS and CDR2 YYNGEE. V shed 0 bases and J 4 bases; nucleotides not matched to a gene: 11. The CDR3 has 17 residues. The CDR3 nucleotides are TGTGCCAGCAGCGTAGAGGGGAGGGTAAGCGGGGCAGATACGCAGTATTTT. Amino acid sequence: CASSVEGRVSGADTQYF.

The chain employs TRBV27 and TRBJ1-6; weak D call: TRBD1 (6 bases). Trimming took off 6 bases at V and 9 bases at J, with 21 bases between the two ends. The CDR3 is made up of 16 amino acids. The germline CDR1 and CDR2 sequences are MNHEY and SMNVEV (reference sequence). The CDR3 sequence: CASRPRGPGAGSPLHF. The CDR3 DNA sequence: TGTGCCAGCAGACCAAGAGGGCCAGGGGCCGGTTCACCCCTCCACTTT.

The genes are TRBV4-1 and TRBJ1-2, with D possibly being TRBD1 (5 bases). CDR1 MGHRA and CDR2 YSYEKL come from the germline V gene. Trimming removed 0 bases from V and 8 bases from J, with 10 bases in between. The CDR3 is 13 amino acids. CDR3 loop: CASSQEGGRGYTF. DNA of the CDR3: TGCGCCAGCAGCCAAGAGGGGGGGAGAGGCTACACCTTC.

This chain joins TRBV28 and TRBJ2-7, with 9 bases fitting TRBD1. The CDR3 is 15 amino acids. Trimming cost V 5 bases and J 1 base; bases outside gene matches: 6. From germline, CDR1 is MDHEN and CDR2 SYDVKM. The CDR3 is CASSPRDRASYEQYF. DNA for the CDR3: TGTGCCAGCAGTCCCCGGGACAGGGCTTCCTACGAGCAGTACTTC.

The rearrangement joins TRBV6-4 to TRBJ2-2; perhaps TRBD2 as D (6 bases). V dropped 4 bases and J dropped 2 bases, with 14 bases sitting between them. Germline CDR1 and CDR2: MRHNA and SNTAGT. CDR3 size: 16 residues. The CDR3 loop reads CASSVRQGGNTGELFF. The CDR3 bases are TGTGCCAGCAGTGTACGGCAGGGAGGCAACACCGGGGAGCTGTTTTTT.

The V gene is TRBV5-1, the J gene TRBJ1-4; 11 nucleotides align to TRBD1. Germline loops: CDR1 SGHRS, CDR2 YFSETQ. The CDR3 is made up of 17 amino acids. With V trimmed by 0 bases and J by 6 bases, 7 bases remained unmatched. The CDR3 bases are TGCGCCAGCAGCTTGGTGGGACAGGGGGTACACGATGAAAAACTGTTTTTT. Its translation: CASSLVGQGVHDEKLFF.

The chain is built from TRBV18 and TRBJ2-3; 12 bases are a match to TRBD2. This CDR3 spans 16 amino acids. Germline assignment: CDR1 KGHSH and CDR2 LQKENI. The J segment lost 2 bases and the V segment lost 2 bases, leaving 2 bases of the junction unmatched. DNA of the CDR3: TGTGCCAGCTCACCAGGACTAGCGGGACCCACAGATACGCAGTATTTT. This translates into CASSPGLAGPTDTQYF. The complete variable domain, with remaining parts taken from reference TRBV18 and TRBJ2-3, reads NAGVMQNPRHLVRRRGQEARLRCSPMKGHSHVYWYRQLPEEGLKFMVYLQKENIIDESGMPKERFSAEFPKEGPSILRIQQVVRGDSAAYFCASSPGLAGPTDTQYFGPGTRLTVL.

V gene TRBV18 combines with J gene TRBJ2-3; 7 bases line up with TRBD2. CDR3 length: 17 residues. The V gene's germline CDR1 is KGHSH and CDR2 LQKENI. J was trimmed by 1 base and V by 0 bases; bases with no gene match: 7. The CDR3 nucleotides read TGTGCCAGCTCACCACCTGGGAGGGGCGATGGCACAGATACGCAGTATTTT. Translated: CASSPPGRGDGTDTQYF.

The chain recombines TRBV6-6 with TRBJ2-7, with 7 nucleotides matching TRBD1. The CDR3 extends over 16 amino acids. Germline V gene data show CDR1 as MNHNY and CDR2 as SVGAGI (reference sequence). V was pared by 0 bases and J by 2 bases, with 7 bases of the junction left unmatched. The CDR3 reads CASSYSRQGITYEQYF. Written as DNA, the CDR3 is TGTGCCAGCAGTTACTCCCGACAGGGAATTACCTACGAGCAGTACTTC.

The V gene is TRBV6-5, the J gene TRBJ1-5; D is unresolved. The CDR3 is 12 amino acids. Trimming removed 4 bases at V and 9 bases at J, with 10 bases between. Germline values: CDR1 MNHEY, CDR2 SVGAGI. The CDR3 nucleotides are TGTGCCAGCAGTTCTTTAGATGGGCCCCAGCATTTT. Translating it yields CASSSLDGPQHF.

V is TRBV4-3 and J is TRBJ1-4; 10 bases fit TRBD1. Losses at the gene ends were 1 base for V and 3 bases for J; bases not matched to a gene: 2. The CDR3 sequence is 16 residues long. In germline, CDR1 is LGHNA, CDR2 YSLEER. CDR3 sequence reads: CASSQGGQGANEKLFF. DNA for the CDR3: TGCGCCAGCAGCCAAGGTGGACAGGGGGCTAATGAAAAACTGTTTTTT.